This paragraph covers one TCR beta chain sequence. As yet, its antigen is unknown. The TCRbeta library incorporated unique molecular identifiers. TCRdb independently ran MiXCR on the PCR reads; one entry per CDR3 protein. The sample has over 150,000 distinct CDR3 sequences, 5.5% to 7% seen once. The sample belongs to a study of T-cell reconstitution after alpha-beta-depleted transplantation in children. Study-level results: Several patients had high TCRbeta diversity at day 60; it came from surviving recipient T cells and thymic progenitors. Roughly two months post-transplant, alpha-beta T cells reportedly originated from several hundred graft clones that had expanded.

V was shortened by 2 bases and J by 5 bases, with 16 bases between the two germline ends. The CDR3 is 15 amino acids. CDR1 and CDR2 from the germline V gene are SGDLS and YYNGEE. The TCR was taken from a boy aged 2-15 years with acute lymphoblastic leukemia, due to receive a stem cell transplant. The source was PBMCs, collected before TCRalphabeta/CD19-depleted stem cell transplant. V usage is TRBV9 and J usage is TRBJ1-2, with a possible D match to TRBD1 (6 bases). CDR3 sequence reads: CASSVSPGVEYGYTF. The DNA for the CDR3 is TGTGCCAGCAGCGTTTCCCCAGGGGTGGAGTATGGCTACACCTTC.